This T cell receptor beta chain was captured by sequencing in a study of control samples from healthy donors and cancer patients. Repertoires were generated with immunoSEQ multiplex PCR, while TCRdb's copy carries only in-frame clones and drops some. The sample holds about 120,000 clones; around 92% are singletons and the top ten take about 2.2%. This clone was detected once. Germline assignment: CDR1 KGHSH and CDR2 LQKENI. This CDR3 has 13 residues. Deletions cut 3 bases from V and 3 bases from J, with 8 bases between. Material: blood. This TCR was sampled from a woman aged 45-65 years in good health. This sequence joins TRBV18 and TRBJ2-5, with a weak D call TRBD1 (6 bases). Here the CDR3 DNA reads TGTGCCAGCTCACCGGGACAAGAAGAGACCCAGTACTTC. Its translation is CASSPGQEETQYF.